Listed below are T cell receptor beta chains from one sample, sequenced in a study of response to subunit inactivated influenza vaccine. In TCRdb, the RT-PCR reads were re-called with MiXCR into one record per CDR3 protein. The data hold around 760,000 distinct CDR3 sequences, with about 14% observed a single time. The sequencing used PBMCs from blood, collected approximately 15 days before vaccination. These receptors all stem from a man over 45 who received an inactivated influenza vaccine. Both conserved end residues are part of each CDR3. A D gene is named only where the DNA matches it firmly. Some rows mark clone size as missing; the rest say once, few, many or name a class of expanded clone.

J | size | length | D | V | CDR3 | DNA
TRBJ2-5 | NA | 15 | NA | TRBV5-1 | CASSLEGTSQETQYF | TGCGCCAGCAGCTTGGAAGGCACCTCCCAAGAGACCCAGTACTTC
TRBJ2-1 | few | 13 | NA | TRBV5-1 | CASSLRRGDEQFF | TGCGCCAGCAGCTTGCGCAGGGGGGATGAGCAGTTCTTC
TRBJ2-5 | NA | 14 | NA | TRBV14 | CASSQEPGTRTQYF | TGTGCCAGCAGCCAAGAGCCGGGGACGAGGACCCAGTACTTC
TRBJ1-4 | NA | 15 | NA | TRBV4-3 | CASSRDGATNEKLFF | TGCGCCAGCAGCCGGGACGGTGCAACTAATGAAAAACTGTTTTTT
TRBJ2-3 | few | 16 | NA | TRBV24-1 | CATSDRKLASLGTQYF | TGTGCCACCAGTGACCGTAAACTAGCAAGCCTAGGTACGCAGTATTTT
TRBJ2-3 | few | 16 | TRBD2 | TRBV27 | CASSLSMGLAGHTQYF | TGTGCCAGCAGTTTATCGATGGGACTAGCGGGGCATACGCAGTATTTT
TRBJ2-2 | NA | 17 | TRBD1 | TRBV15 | CATSKDRSLANTGELFF | TGTGCCACCAGCAAGGACAGGAGCCTGGCTAACACCGGGGAGCTGTTTTTT
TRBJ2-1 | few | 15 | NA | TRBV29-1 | CSVRGDRGDYNEQFF | TGCAGCGTGCGCGGGGACAGAGGAGATTACAATGAGCAGTTCTTC
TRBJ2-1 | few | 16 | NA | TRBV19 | CASSNLGAPYYNEQFF | TGTGCCAGTAGTAACCTTGGGGCTCCCTACTACAATGAGCAGTTCTTC
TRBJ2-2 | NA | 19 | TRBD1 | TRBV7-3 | CASSWTIRGQGSFTGELFF | TGTGCCAGCAGCTGGACGATCAGAGGACAGGGGTCTTTCACCGGGGAGCTGTTTTTT
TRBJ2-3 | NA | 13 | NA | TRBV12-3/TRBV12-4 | CASRDWGADTQYF | TGTGCCAGCAGGGACTGGGGCGCAGATACGCAGTATTTT
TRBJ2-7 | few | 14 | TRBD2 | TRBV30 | CAWATSGTRGEQYF | TGTGCCTGGGCAACTAGCGGGACCCGGGGCGAGCAGTACTTC
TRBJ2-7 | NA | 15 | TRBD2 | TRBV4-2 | CASSPHSGSPYEQYF | TGTGCCAGCAGCCCCCACAGCGGGAGTCCCTACGAGCAGTACTTC
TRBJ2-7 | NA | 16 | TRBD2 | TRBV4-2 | CASSQDRGVLRTAATF | TGTGCCAGCAGCCAAGATCGGGGGGTATTGAGAACAGCGGCGACGTTC
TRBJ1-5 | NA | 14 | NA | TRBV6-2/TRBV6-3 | CASSYRSPNQPQHF | TGTGCCAGCAGTTACAGGAGCCCCAATCAGCCCCAGCATTTT
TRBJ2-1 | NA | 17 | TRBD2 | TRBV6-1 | CASSPRGWTSGVGEQFF | TGTGCCAGCAGCCCAAGGGGATGGACTAGCGGGGTCGGTGAGCAGTTCTTC
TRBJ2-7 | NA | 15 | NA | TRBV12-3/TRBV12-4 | CASSLTGHISYEQYF | TGTGCCAGCAGTTTAACGGGCCATATCTCCTACGAGCAGTACTTC
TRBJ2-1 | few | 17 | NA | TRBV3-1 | CASSKRAPGWSYNEQFF | TGTGCCAGCAGCAAAAGAGCCCCTGGTTGGTCCTACAATGAGCAGTTCTTC
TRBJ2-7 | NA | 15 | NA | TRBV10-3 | CAISDVGTGFYEQYF | TGTGCCATCAGTGATGTGGGGACTGGGTTTTACGAGCAGTACTTC
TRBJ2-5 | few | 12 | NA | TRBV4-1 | CASSSSGETQYF | TGCGCCAGCAGCAGTAGTGGCGAGACCCAGTACTTC
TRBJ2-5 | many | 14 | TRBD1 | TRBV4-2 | CASSHGTGRETQYF | TGTGCCAGCAGCCACGGGACAGGGAGAGAGACCCAGTACTTC
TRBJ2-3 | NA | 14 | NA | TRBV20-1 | CSARPSRRGDTQYF | TGCAGTGCTAGACCGTCCCGGCGGGGAGATACGCAGTATTTT
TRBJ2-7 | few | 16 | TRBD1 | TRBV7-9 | CASSPRTGLPSHEQYF | TGTGCCAGCAGCCCTCGGACAGGCCTACCCTCCCACGAGCAGTACTTC
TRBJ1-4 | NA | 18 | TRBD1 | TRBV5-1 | CASSLRTGGPATNEKLFF | TGCGCCAGCAGCTTGAGAACAGGGGGACCTGCAACTAATGAAAAACTGTTTTTT
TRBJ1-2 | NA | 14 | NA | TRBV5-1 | CASSPEGRPGGYTF | TGCGCCAGCAGCCCCGAGGGGCGTCCGGGTGGCTACACCTTC
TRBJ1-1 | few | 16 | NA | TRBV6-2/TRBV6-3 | CASSYSLAKMNTEAFF | TGTGCCAGCAGTTACTCTCTGGCGAAGATGAACACTGAAGCTTTCTTT
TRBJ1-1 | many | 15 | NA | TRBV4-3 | CASSQVWRARTEAFF | TGCGCCAGCAGCCAAGTATGGAGGGCGAGGACTGAAGCTTTCTTT
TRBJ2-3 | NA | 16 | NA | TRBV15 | CATSNSQGLTSQTQYF | TGTGCCACCAGCAATTCACAGGGTCTGACTAGCCAAACGCAGTATTTT
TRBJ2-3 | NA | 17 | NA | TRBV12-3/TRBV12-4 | CASSLGWGDKGTDTQYF | TGTGCCAGCAGTTTAGGTTGGGGGGATAAAGGTACAGATACGCAGTATTTT
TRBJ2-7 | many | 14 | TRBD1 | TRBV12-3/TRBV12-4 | CASSLGDRVYEQYF | TGTGCCAGCAGTTTAGGGGACAGGGTCTACGAGCAGTACTTC
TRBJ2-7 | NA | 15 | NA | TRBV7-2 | CASSGSGWGTYEQYF | TGTGCCAGCAGCGGTAGTGGTTGGGGAACCTACGAGCAGTACTTC
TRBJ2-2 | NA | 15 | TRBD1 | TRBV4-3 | CASSVGTGHTGELFF | TGCGCCAGCAGTGTCGGGACAGGTCACACCGGGGAGCTGTTTTTT
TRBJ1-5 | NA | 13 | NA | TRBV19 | CASLNRAGQPQHF | TGTGCCAGTCTGAACAGGGCAGGTCAGCCCCAGCATTTT
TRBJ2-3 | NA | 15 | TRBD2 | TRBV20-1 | CSARSMGLATDTQYF | TGCAGTGCTAGAAGTATGGGACTAGCTACAGATACGCAGTATTTT
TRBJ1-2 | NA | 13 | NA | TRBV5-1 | CASSGGTPGGYTF | TGCGCCAGCAGCGGAGGGACACCGGGGGGCTACACCTTC
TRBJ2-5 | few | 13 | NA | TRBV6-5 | CASSYSPRETQYF | TGTGCCAGCAGTTACTCCCCCCGCGAGACCCAGTACTTC
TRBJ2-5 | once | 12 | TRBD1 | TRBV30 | CAWTGGGETQYF | TGTGCCTGGACAGGGGGCGGAGAGACCCAGTACTTC
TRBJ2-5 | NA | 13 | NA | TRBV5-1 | CASSPDNQETQYF | TGCGCCAGCAGCCCCGACAACCAAGAGACCCAGTACTTC
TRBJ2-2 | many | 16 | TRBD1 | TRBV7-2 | CASSPAVTGGYGELFF | TGTGCCAGCAGCCCAGCTGTTACAGGGGGCTACGGGGAGCTGTTTTTT
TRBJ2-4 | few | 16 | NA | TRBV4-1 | CASSPGGRGGKNIQYF | TGCGCCAGCAGCCCCGGGGGCAGGGGGGGCAAAAACATTCAGTACTTC
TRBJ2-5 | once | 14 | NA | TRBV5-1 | CASSDGRIQETQYF | TGCGCCAGCAGCGACGGACGGATTCAAGAGACCCAGTACTTC
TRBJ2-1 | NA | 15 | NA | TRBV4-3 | CASSQDGRTYNEQFF | TGCGCCAGCAGCCAAGATGGGAGGACCTACAATGAGCAGTTCTTC
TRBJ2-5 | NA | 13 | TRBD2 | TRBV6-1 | CASSGTRVETQYF | TGTGCCAGCAGCGGGACTAGGGTGGAGACCCAGTACTTC
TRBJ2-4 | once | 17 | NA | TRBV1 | CTSSLTSGLLAKNIQYF | TGCACCAGCAGCCTGACTAGCGGGCTGCTAGCCAAAAACATTCAGTACTTC
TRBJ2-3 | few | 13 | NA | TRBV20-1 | CSAPPGGTDTQYF | TGCAGTGCTCCCCCCGGGGGCACAGATACGCAGTATTTT